The T cell receptor beta chain under discussion was sequenced for a study of breast tumors, draining lymph nodes, adjacent tissues. Broader study findings: Tumor TCR diversity was below lymph nodes but above nontumor tissue.

Axillary draining lymph nodes of breast cancer patients supplied the node samples. One entry per CDR3 protein, called by TCRdb with MiXCR from the multiplex PCR reads. The sample has 150,000 to 250,000 distinct CDR3 sequences, over 25% seen once; the top ten hold about 4.3%. With respect to this clonotype: Antigen specificity is unknown.

The CDR3 consists of 13 residues. Germline CDR1 and CDR2: SGDLS and YYNGEE. Trimming took off 0 bases at V and 7 bases at J, with 7 bases between the two ends. V usage is TRBV9 and J usage is TRBJ2-2; D unresolved. Sequencing was carried out using axillary lymph node tissue. This TCR was sampled from a female donor with breast cancer. Some clones in this sample may be carry-over from other donors' samples. Written as DNA, the CDR3 is TGTGCCAGCAGCGTAGTGGCCAGCGGGGAGCTGTTTTTT. Its protein product is CASSVVASGELFF.